These 22 T cell receptor beta chains share one sample of origin, sequenced in a study of blood T cell repertoires in COVID-19. Repertoires were generated with immunoSEQ multiplex PCR, while TCRdb's copy carries only in-frame clones and drops some. The sample records some 120,000 clones, 65% to 85% being singletons. Source material: peripheral blood. The receptors were sampled from a man aged 80 or over with active or convalescent COVID-19.

The chain recombines TRBV4-2 with TRBJ2-7; unclear D gene. Per germline, CDR1 LGHNA and CDR2 YNFKEQ. The CDR3 totals 14 residues. Trimming cost V 0 bases and J 3 bases, with 9 bases left between them. This chain's CDR3 is CASSQDLQIYEQYF. CDR3 sequence (DNA): TGTGCCAGCAGCCAAGACCTCCAGATCTACGAGCAGTACTTC.

The rearrangement uses TRBV10-3 and TRBJ2-7; D is perhaps TRBD1 (6 bases). The CDR3 has 12 residues. V was pared by 3 bases and J by 4 bases, with 7 bases between. Germline-derived CDR1 and CDR2 are ENHRY and SYGVKD. The CDR3 is CAISDTGYEQYF. In DNA, the CDR3 is TGTGCCATCAGTGACACAGGGTACGAGCAGTACTTC.

This rearrangement joins TRBV12-3 or TRBV12-4 to TRBJ1-6, with a possible D match to TRBD1 (5 bases). This CDR3 has 13 amino acids. V shed 8 bases and J shed 8 bases, with 13 bases lying between them. The CDR3 sequence is CASGDFRDSPLHF. The CDR3 nucleotides are TGTGCCAGCGGGGACTTTAGGGATTCACCCCTCCACTTT.

V gene TRBV19 combines with J gene TRBJ1-1, with TRBD1 as a possible D gene (5 bases). In germline, CDR1 is LNHDA, CDR2 SQIVND (reference sequence). The CDR3 has 15 residues. Trimming removed 1 base at V and 0 bases at J, with 9 bases between. The CDR3 here is CASSIGVGVNTEAFF. DNA of the CDR3: TGTGCCAGTAGTATAGGGGTAGGGGTGAACACTGAAGCTTTCTTT. The full variable domain, its missing parts supplied by reference TRBV19 and TRBJ1-1, is DGGITQSPKYLFRKEGQNVTLSCEQNLNHDAMYWYRQDPGQGLRLIYYSQIVNDFQKGDIAEGYSVSREKKESFPLTVTSAQKNPTAFYLCASSIGVGVNTEAFFGQGTRLTVV.

The chain joins TRBV7-2 to TRBJ2-3, with 7 bases fitting TRBD2. Trimming removed 6 bases from V and 4 bases from J; junction bases left unmatched: 10. Looked up from germline, CDR1 is SGHTA and CDR2 is FQGNSA. CDR3 length equals 15 residues. CDR3 region: CASRRTSGGADTQYF. CDR3 nucleotides: TGTGCCAGCAGACGTACATCGGGGGGTGCAGATACGCAGTATTTT.

The chain is built from TRBV6-2 or TRBV6-3 and TRBJ2-7, with no clear D. Trimming cost V 0 bases and J 9 bases, with 15 bases left between them. The CDR3 covers 14 residues. Germline V lookup: CDR1 MNHEY, CDR2 SVGEGT. CDR3 bases: TGTGCCAGCAGTTACTCGAACATGGTTTCGGGGCAGTACTTC. Amino acids: CASSYSNMVSGQYF.

The chain uses TRBV7-2 and TRBJ2-1, with D maybe TRBD2 (7 bases). The CDR3 is 16 residues long. The ends were cut back, 0 bases at V and 2 bases at J, with 11 bases in the middle. Germline V CDR1 and CDR2: SGHTA, FQGNSA. In DNA, the CDR3 is TGTGCCAGCAGCTTAGCGCGCGGGGGCACCTACAATGAGCAGTTCTTC. This codes for CASSLARGGTYNEQFF. Complete variable domain (other parts from reference TRBV7-2 and TRBJ2-1): GAGVSQSPSNKVTEKGKDVELRCDPISGHTALYWYRQSLGQGLEFLIYFQGNSAPDKSGLPSDRFSAERTGGSVSTLTIQRTQQEDSAVYLCASSLARGGTYNEQFFGPGTRLTVL.

The chain couples TRBV19 to TRBJ1-3; a weak D match, TRBD1 (5 bases). The V end was cut by 5 bases, the J end by 9 bases, with 20 bases between. Germline assignment: CDR1 LNHDA and CDR2 SQIVND (reference sequence). This CDR3 spans 15 amino acids. DNA of the CDR3: TGTGCCAGTAGTCTGGGACGGTGGGGGGAAAGCACCATATATTTT. Translated: CASSLGRWGESTIYF.

The V call is TRBV7-2, the J call TRBJ1-1, with D hard to call. The CDR3 has 13 residues. V was pared by 1 base and J by 3 bases, with 6 bases between. CDR1 and CDR2 (germline): SGHTA, FQGNSA. This chain's CDR3 is CASSLERDTEAFF. The CDR3 DNA sequence: TGTGCCAGCAGCTTAGAGAGGGACACTGAAGCTTTCTTT.

V and J are TRBV11-2 and TRBJ2-3; tentative D call: TRBD1 (5 bases). V lost 2 bases and J 0 bases, leaving 9 bases between the germline ends. Germline V gene lookup returns CDR1 SGHAT and CDR2 FQNNGV. This CDR3 has 15 residues. CDR3 in DNA: TGTGCCAGCAGCTTATTAGGGGTGAGCACAGATACGCAGTATTTT. Amino acids: CASSLLGVSTDTQYF.

The rearrangement joins TRBV10-3 to TRBJ1-5, with TRBD1 identical over 11 bases. After removal of 6 bases from V and 1 base from J, the junction contained 5 bases not matched to a gene. Per germline, CDR1 ENHRY and CDR2 SYGVKD. The CDR3 totals 16 residues. In DNA form, the CDR3 reads TGTGCCATCAGCCACGGACAGGGGGCCAGCAATCAGCCCCAGCATTTT. It specifies CAISHGQGASNQPQHF.

As to this clone: Since a much larger clone is just one base distant, this may be a read error. Other DNA sequences in this specimen translate into the identical CDR3. The V gene is TRBV5-5, the J gene TRBJ2-3, with D perhaps TRBD1 (5 bases). V was clipped by 2 bases and J by 4 bases, with 11 bases between them. Germline CDR1 and CDR2: SGHKS and YYEKEE (reference sequence). This CDR3 spans 14 amino acids. The CDR3 sequence is CASSLVRAADTQYF. The DNA of the CDR3 is TGTGCCAGCAGCTTAGTCAGGGCAGCAGATACGCAGTATTTT.

With respect to this clone: Additional DNA sequences in this sample encode the identical CDR3. This rearrangement joins TRBV27 to TRBJ1-4; 9 bases fit TRBD1. J gave up 4 bases and V 5 bases, and 5 bases lay outside the gene matches. The germline CDR1 and CDR2 sequences are MNHEY and SMNVEV (reference sequence). CDR3 length: 15 residues. CDR3 protein: CASSPGTGNNEKLFF. The CDR3 DNA is TGTGCCAGCAGTCCAGGGACAGGGAATAATGAAAAACTGTTTTTT.

In DNA, the CDR3 is TGCGCCAGCAGCTCGGTGGACGGAATTTCCCGGGGAGGGGCCAACGTCCTGACTTTC. This gives the protein CASSSVDGISRGGANVLTF. The chain recombines TRBV5-1 with TRBJ2-6; the D gene is possibly TRBD2 (5 bases). V dropped 3 bases and J dropped 4 bases, with 23 bases sitting between them. Germline CDR1 SGHRS, CDR2 YFSETQ. The CDR3 length is 19 residues.

This clone was observed a single time. The chain recombines TRBV7-9 with TRBJ1-1; 8 bases agree with TRBD1. J lost 12 bases, V lost 2 bases, and 5 bases had no gene match. The CDR3 extends over 12 amino acids. Germline V gives CDR1 SEHNR, CDR2 FQNEAQ (reference sequence). CDR3 loop: CASSLNQGATFF. DNA for the CDR3: TGTGCCAGCAGCTTAAACCAGGGGGCGACTTTCTTT.

This chain joins TRBV30 and TRBJ1-5, with D tentatively TRBD1 (6 bases). Germline-derived CDR1 and CDR2 are GTSNPN and SVGIG (reference sequence). Trimming stripped 5 bases from V and 5 bases from J, with 13 bases between. The CDR3 is 13 residues long. This chain's CDR3 is CAWEQGFDQPQHF. The CDR3 bases are TGTGCCTGGGAACAGGGATTTGATCAGCCCCAGCATTTT.

This clone was counted only a few times. The chain carries TRBV20-1 and TRBJ1-2, with 7 bases identical to TRBD1. This CDR3 comprises 17 residues. J gave up 5 bases and V 3 bases, and 18 bases lay outside the gene matches. Germline V gene lookup returns CDR1 DFQATT and CDR2 SNEGSKA (reference sequence). In DNA, the CDR3 is TGCAGTGCTAGTAAGGACTCGACAGGGACGGGGAGTTATGGCTACACCTTC. Protein product: CSASKDSTGTGSYGYTF.

V is TRBV7-9 and J is TRBJ2-1, with 11 bases that match TRBD1. Per the germline V gene, CDR1 is SEHNR and CDR2 is FQNEAQ (reference sequence). V was pared by 5 bases and J by 4 bases, with 4 bases of the junction left unmatched. This CDR3 has 15 residues. CDR3 amino acids: CASSLGQGGYNEQFF. For the CDR3, the DNA is TGTGCCAGCAGCCTGGGACAGGGGGGTTACAATGAGCAGTTCTTC. The variable domain in full, with the rest retrieved from reference TRBV7-9 and TRBJ2-1, is DTGVSQNPRHKITKRGQNVTFRCDPISEHNRLYWYRQTLGQGPEFLTYFQNEAQLEKSRLLSDRFSAERPKGSFSTLEIQRTEQGDSAMYLCASSLGQGGYNEQFFGPGTRLTVL.

The chain recombines TRBV5-1 with TRBJ2-3; D gene uncertain. V shed 0 bases and J shed 2 bases, with 10 bases lying between them. In germline, CDR1 is SGHRS, CDR2 YFSETQ. The CDR3 has 15 residues. The CDR3 is CASSLGQKNTDTQYF. In nucleotides, the CDR3 is TGCGCCAGCAGCTTGGGGCAGAAAAACACAGATACGCAGTATTTT.

The chain couples TRBV4-1 to TRBJ1-5, with 8 nucleotides matching TRBD1. V dropped 0 bases and J dropped 4; count of bases not matched to a gene: 5. Germline CDR1 is MGHRA and CDR2 is YSYEKL. There are 16 residues in the CDR3. The CDR3 spells CASSQDRQGINQPQHF. The CDR3 nucleotides read TGCGCCAGCAGCCAAGATCGACAGGGGATAAATCAGCCCCAGCATTTT.

The gene calls are TRBV14 and TRBJ2-7; perhaps TRBD1 as D (6 bases). Between the trimmed V and J ends, which lost 1 base and 4 bases, there was a span of 11 bases. Germline V gene sequence: CDR1 SGHDN, CDR2 FVKESK. CDR3 length: 14 residues. This chain's CDR3 is CASSQGLRGYEQYF. Written as DNA, the CDR3 is TGTGCCAGCAGCCAAGGACTAAGGGGGTACGAGCAGTACTTC.

The chain is built from TRBV6-5 and TRBJ1-2, with 9 bases fitting TRBD1. With 6 bases clipped from V and 8 bases from J, the junction kept 13 bases outside the gene matches. The CDR3 is made up of 15 amino acids. From germline, CDR1 is MNHEY and CDR2 SVGAGI. CDR3 sequence: CASRPPGTGPQGYTF. The CDR3 bases are TGTGCCAGCAGACCTCCCGGGACAGGGCCCCAAGGCTACACCTTC.